This paragraph reports one T cell receptor (beta chain). Its antigen is undetermined. The data are from a study of radiotherapy plus CTLA-4 blockade in lung cancer. Findings and limits, study-wide: Tumor-derived TCR clones expanded in blood after radiotherapy plus ipilimumab.

Profiled with immunoSEQ multiplex PCR; TCRdb holds only in-frame clones, not every one. The sample shows about 32,000 clones, 75% to 90% of them seen only once. It was focal radiation plus CTLA-4 blockade with ipilimumab that patients with chemo-refractory metastatic non-small-cell lung cancer received. This specimen was peripheral blood, taken from a patient treated with radiotherapy plus ipilimumab. This TCR came from a human donor with non-small cell lung cancer that progressed on radiotherapy plus ipilimumab.

CDR3: CAISDRDRAKDEQFF. The DNA of the CDR3 is TGTGCCATCAGTGACCGGGACAGGGCCAAGGATGAGCAGTTCTTC. The V gene is TRBV10-3, the J gene TRBJ2-1; 9 nucleotides match TRBD1. Trimming cost V 3 bases and J 8 bases; bases outside gene matches: 8. CDR3 size: 15 residues. The germline V gene encodes CDR1 ENHRY and CDR2 SYGVKD.